The TCR beta chain under discussion was sequenced for a study of PD-1 blockade in classical Hodgkin lymphoma. The CDR3 is 13 amino acids. The germline CDR1 and CDR2 sequences are GTSNPN and SVGIG (reference sequence). V dropped 6 bases and J dropped 0; count of bases not matched to a gene: 3. The method was immunoSEQ multiplex PCR; TCRdb's version includes in-frame clones alone and lacks a portion of them. The profile covers 40,000 to 45,000 clones, with just under 80% appearing a single time and roughly an eighth taken by the ten largest. Every single patient, without exception, relapsed after autologous stem cell transplantation, and brentuximab vedotin exposure varied. Complete response, partial response or progressive disease constituted the best response categories observed.

Sequencing used peripheral blood mononuclear cells (PBMCs), obtained at baseline. The chain couples TRBV30 to TRBJ1-2, with 8 bases that match TRBD1. The receptor's source is a human donor with classical Hodgkin lymphoma. For the CDR3, the DNA is TGTGCCTGTAGACAGGGGACTAACTATGGCTACACCTTC. Amino acid sequence: CACRQGTNYGYTF.